The 14 T cell receptor beta chains below were found in one sample sequenced in a study of cytomegalovirus exposure and HLA in healthy donors. The PCR employed 60 Vbeta primers together with 13 Jbeta primers. The method was immunoSEQ multiplex PCR; TCRdb's version includes in-frame clones alone and lacks a portion of them. The sample holds approximately 140,000 clones; 73% are singletons and the top ten take 1.3%. Sequences were obtained from PBMCs. These receptors came from a woman aged 40-49 years in good health and CMV-seronegative.

This clone has more than one count but fewer than ten. The V call is TRBV6-6, the J call TRBJ1-1; weak D call: TRBD1 (6 bases). Germline V gives CDR1 MNHNY, CDR2 SVGAGI (reference sequence). The germline V and J ends were trimmed by 1 base and 4 bases, with 10 bases remaining between them. The CDR3 extends over 14 amino acids. The CDR3 region is CASSYFRQVTEAFF. DNA for the CDR3: TGTGCCAGCAGTTACTTCCGACAGGTCACTGAAGCTTTCTTT.

The CDR3 loop is CASSELAGVTDTQYF. The DNA of the CDR3 is TGTGCCAGCAGTGAACTAGCGGGGGTGACTGATACGCAGTATTTT. The V and J genes are TRBV25-1 and TRBJ2-3; 10 positions match TRBD2. V lost 2 bases, J lost 6 bases, and 5 bases stayed unmatched. The CDR3 loop spans 15 amino acids. CDR1 and CDR2 (germline): MGHDK, SYGVNS.

This clone turned up a few times. The chain is built from TRBV6-6 and TRBJ1-2; D is perhaps TRBD1 (5 bases). Germline CDR1 and CDR2: MNHNY and SVGAGI (reference sequence). Trimming left V 4 bases short and J 2 bases short, with 8 bases between. The CDR3 runs to 13 residues. The CDR3 is CASSSGGNYGYTF. CDR3 DNA: TGTGCCAGCAGTTCCGGGGGGAACTATGGCTACACCTTC.

This clone has more than one count but fewer than ten. This chain uses TRBV4-1 with TRBJ1-2; 8 nucleotides match TRBD1. The junction had 9 bases not matched to a gene; V was cut back by 4 bases and J by 8 bases. This CDR3 is built from 14 residues. Germline assignment: CDR1 MGHRA and CDR2 YSYEKL. This CDR3 reads CASSPFDRGRGYTF. The CDR3 DNA is TGCGCCAGCAGCCCTTTCGACAGGGGTCGAGGCTACACCTTC.

The gene calls are TRBV7-9 and TRBJ1-5; 10 bases align to TRBD1. The length of the CDR3 is 14 residues. Germline V lookup: CDR1 SEHNR, CDR2 FQNEAQ (reference sequence). Trimming at V came to 6 bases and at J to 4 bases, leaving 3 bases not matched to a gene. CDR3: CASSRQGANQPQHF. The DNA of the CDR3 is TGTGCCAGCAGTCGACAGGGGGCGAATCAGCCCCAGCATTTT.

This chain uses TRBV27 with TRBJ1-5, with 7 bases matching TRBD1. Per the germline V gene, CDR1 is MNHEY and CDR2 is SMNVEV (reference sequence). This CDR3 region has 17 residues. The trim removed 5 bases at V and 0 bases at J, leaving 10 bases unmatched. CDR3 in DNA: TGTGCCAGCAGTCCCAGACAGGGACCATATAGCAATCAGCCCCAGCATTTT. The encoded protein is CASSPRQGPYSNQPQHF.

The chain combines TRBV7-9 with TRBJ2-7; maybe TRBD2 (6 bases). From germline, CDR1 is SEHNR and CDR2 FQNEAQ (reference sequence). Trimming stripped 5 bases from V and 6 bases from J, with 14 bases between. The length of the CDR3 is 13 residues. The CDR3 DNA is TGTGCCAGCAGCCGGAAGCTGGGGGGCGAGCAGTACTTC. As protein: CASSRKLGGEQYF.

This clone was recorded many times. This chain connects TRBV7-9 to TRBJ2-7; D may be TRBD2 (6 bases). Per the germline V gene, CDR1 is SEHNR and CDR2 is FQNEAQ (reference sequence). The CDR3 sequence is 19 residues long. Between the trimmed V and J ends, which lost 3 bases and 0 bases, there was a span of 24 bases. Here the CDR3 reads CASSFIPDGRRYLSYEQYF. CDR3 bases: TGTGCCAGCAGCTTCATCCCCGATGGGAGGAGATACCTCTCCTACGAGCAGTACTTC.

This rearrangement joins TRBV7-9 to TRBJ2-2; a weak D match, TRBD1 (6 bases). The CDR3 extends over 15 amino acids. CDR1 and CDR2 (germline): SEHNR, FQNEAQ (reference sequence). Trimming removed 6 bases at V and 4 bases at J, with 15 bases between. In DNA form, the CDR3 reads TGTGCCAGCAGTCTTACAGGGATGGGCACCGGGGAGCTGTTTTTT. Its protein product is CASSLTGMGTGELFF. Together with reference TRBV7-9 and TRBJ2-2, the CDR3 gives the full variable domain: DTGVSQNPRHKITKRGQNVTFRCDPISEHNRLYWYRQTLGQGPEFLTYFQNEAQLEKSRLLSDRFSAERPKGSFSTLEIQRTEQGDSAMYLCASSLTGMGTGELFFGEGSRLTVL.

V and J are TRBV19 and TRBJ1-1, with D possibly being TRBD1 (6 bases). Per germline, CDR1 LNHDA and CDR2 SQIVND (reference sequence). The CDR3 is 14 residues long. With 5 bases removed from V and 3 bases from J, the gap between germline ends came to 13 bases. The CDR3 reads CASSYAQGYTEAFF. In DNA, the CDR3 is TGTGCCAGTAGTTACGCTCAGGGGTACACTGAAGCTTTCTTT.

This clone was seen more than once but under ten times. This chain joins TRBV6-6 and TRBJ1-6; 9 bases match TRBD1. V lost 8 bases to trimming and J lost 4 bases; unmatched junction nucleotides: 6. Germline values: CDR1 MNHNY, CDR2 SVGAGI (reference sequence). The CDR3 length is 15 residues. CDR3 amino acids: CASSQDRGYNSPLHF. The CDR3 DNA sequence: TGTGCCAGCTCCCAGGACAGGGGATATAATTCACCCCTCCACTTT.

The rearrangement uses TRBV4-3 and TRBJ1-4; 8 bases map to TRBD1. The J segment lost 0 bases and the V segment lost 0 bases, leaving 15 bases of the junction unmatched. The CDR3 length is 21 residues. Looked up from germline, CDR1 is LGHNA and CDR2 is YSLEER. The CDR3 DNA follows: TGCGCCAGCAGCCAAGATATGAGCGGACAGGGACTCCTTGCAACTAATGAAAAACTGTTTTTT. Translated, it gives CASSQDMSGQGLLATNEKLFF.

This chain connects TRBV13 to TRBJ2-1, with 10 bases aligning to TRBD2. Germline assignment: CDR1 PRHDT and CDR2 FYEKMQ (reference sequence). The J segment lost 4 bases and the V segment lost 4 bases, leaving 4 bases of the junction unmatched. This CDR3 spans 15 amino acids. CDR3 protein: CASSWVAGGYNEQFF. The DNA of the CDR3 is TGTGCCAGCAGCTGGGTAGCGGGGGGATACAATGAGCAGTTCTTC.

This clone counts as medium-sized. The V call is TRBV6-4, the J call TRBJ1-6, with 7 bases that match TRBD1. Unmatched junction bases numbered 5, after V lost 2 bases and J lost 7 bases. The CDR3 is 15 residues long. Germline assignment: CDR1 MRHNA and CDR2 SNTAGT. The CDR3 nucleotides are TGTGCCAGCAGTGACACTGGACAGGCCAATTCACCCCTCCACTTT. Residues: CASSDTGQANSPLHF.